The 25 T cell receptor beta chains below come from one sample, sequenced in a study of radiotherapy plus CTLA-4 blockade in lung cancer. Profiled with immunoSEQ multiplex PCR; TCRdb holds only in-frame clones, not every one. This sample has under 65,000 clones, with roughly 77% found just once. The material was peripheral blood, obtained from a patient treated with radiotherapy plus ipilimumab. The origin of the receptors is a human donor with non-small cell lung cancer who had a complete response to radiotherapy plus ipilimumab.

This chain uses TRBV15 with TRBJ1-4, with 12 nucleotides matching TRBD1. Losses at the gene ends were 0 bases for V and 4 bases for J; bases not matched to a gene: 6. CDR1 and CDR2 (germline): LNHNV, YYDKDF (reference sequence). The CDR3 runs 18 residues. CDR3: CATSRDRDRGRRNEKLFF. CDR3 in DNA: TGTGCCACCAGCAGAGACCGGGACAGGGGGCGTCGTAATGAAAAACTGTTTTTT.

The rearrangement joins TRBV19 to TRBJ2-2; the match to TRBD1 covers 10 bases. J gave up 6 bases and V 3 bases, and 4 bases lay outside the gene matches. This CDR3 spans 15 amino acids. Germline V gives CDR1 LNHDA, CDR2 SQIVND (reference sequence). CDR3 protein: CASSIRDRGSGELFF. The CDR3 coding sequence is TGTGCCAGTAGTATCCGGGACAGGGGATCCGGGGAGCTGTTTTTT.

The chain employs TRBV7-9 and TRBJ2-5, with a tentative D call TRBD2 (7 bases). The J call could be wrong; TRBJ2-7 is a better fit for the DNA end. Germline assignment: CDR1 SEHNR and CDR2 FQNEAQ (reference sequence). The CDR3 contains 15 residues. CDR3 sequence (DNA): TGTGCCAGCAGCCCGCCCCTGGGGGGGCAATACGAGCAGTACTTC. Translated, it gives CASSPPLGGQYEQYF.

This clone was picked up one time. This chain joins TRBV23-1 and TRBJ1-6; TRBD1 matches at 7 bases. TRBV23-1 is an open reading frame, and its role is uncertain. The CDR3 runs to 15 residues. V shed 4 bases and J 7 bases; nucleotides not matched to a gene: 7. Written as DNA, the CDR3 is TGCGCCAGCAGTCGGAAACAGGGGAGCAATTCACCCCTCCACTTT. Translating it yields CASSRKQGSNSPLHF.

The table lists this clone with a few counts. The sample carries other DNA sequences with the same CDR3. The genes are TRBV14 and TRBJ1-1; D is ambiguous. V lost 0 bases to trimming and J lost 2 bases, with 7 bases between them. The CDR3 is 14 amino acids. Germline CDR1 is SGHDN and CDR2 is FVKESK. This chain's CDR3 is CASSQEVRNTEAFF. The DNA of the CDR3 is TGTGCCAGCAGCCAAGAGGTCAGAAACACTGAAGCTTTCTTT.

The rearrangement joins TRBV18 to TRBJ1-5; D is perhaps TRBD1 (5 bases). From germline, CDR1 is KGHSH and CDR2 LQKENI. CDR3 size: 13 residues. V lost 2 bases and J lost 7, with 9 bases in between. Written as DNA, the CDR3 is TGTGCCAGCTCACCAGCGGGGGAGCAGCCCCAGCATTTT. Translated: CASSPAGEQPQHF.

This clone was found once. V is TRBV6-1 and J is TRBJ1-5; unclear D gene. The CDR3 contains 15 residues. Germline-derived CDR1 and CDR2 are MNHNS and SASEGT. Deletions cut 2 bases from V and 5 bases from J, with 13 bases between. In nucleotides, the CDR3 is TGTGCCAGCAGTGAATTCAGGACGGGAGATCAGCCCCAGCATTTT. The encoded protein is CASSEFRTGDQPQHF.

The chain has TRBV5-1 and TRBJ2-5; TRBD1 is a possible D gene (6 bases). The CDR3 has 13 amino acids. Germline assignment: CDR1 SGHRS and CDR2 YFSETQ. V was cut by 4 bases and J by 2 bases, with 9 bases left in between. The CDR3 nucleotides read TGCGCCAGCAGCCCGACAGGTCAAGAGACCCAGTACTTC. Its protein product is CASSPTGQETQYF.

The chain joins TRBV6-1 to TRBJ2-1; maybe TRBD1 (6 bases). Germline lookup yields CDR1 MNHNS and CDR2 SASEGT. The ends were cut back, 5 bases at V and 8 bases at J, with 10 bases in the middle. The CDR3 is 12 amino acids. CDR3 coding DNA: TGTGCCAGCAGTCGAAACAGGGATGAGCAGTTCTTC. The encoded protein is CASSRNRDEQFF.

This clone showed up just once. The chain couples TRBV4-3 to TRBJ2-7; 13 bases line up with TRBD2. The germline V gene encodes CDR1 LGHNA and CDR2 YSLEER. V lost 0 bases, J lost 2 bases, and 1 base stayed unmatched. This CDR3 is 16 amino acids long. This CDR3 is CASSQDGLAGAYEQYV. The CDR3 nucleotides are TGCGCCAGCAGCCAAGACGGACTAGCGGGAGCCTACGAGCAGTACGTC.

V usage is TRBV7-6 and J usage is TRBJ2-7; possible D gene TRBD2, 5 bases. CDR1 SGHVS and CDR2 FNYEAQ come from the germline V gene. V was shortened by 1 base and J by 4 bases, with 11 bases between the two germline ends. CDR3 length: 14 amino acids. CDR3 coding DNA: TGTGCCAGCAGCTTAGAGTTGACGGGGTACGAGCAGTACGTC. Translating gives CASSLELTGYEQYV.

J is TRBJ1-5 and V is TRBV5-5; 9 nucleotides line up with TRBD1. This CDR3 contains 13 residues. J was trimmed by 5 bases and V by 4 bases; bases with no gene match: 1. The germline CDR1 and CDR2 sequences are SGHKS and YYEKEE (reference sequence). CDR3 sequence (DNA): TGTGCCAGCAGCGACAGGGGGTATCAGCCCCAGCATTTT. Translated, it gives CASSDRGYQPQHF.

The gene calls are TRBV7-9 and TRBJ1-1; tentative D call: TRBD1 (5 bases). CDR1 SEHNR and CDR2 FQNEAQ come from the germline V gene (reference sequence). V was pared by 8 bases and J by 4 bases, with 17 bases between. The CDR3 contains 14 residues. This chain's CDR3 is CASDMGVRATEAFF. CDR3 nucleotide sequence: TGTGCCAGCGACATGGGTGTCAGGGCCACTGAAGCTTTCTTT.

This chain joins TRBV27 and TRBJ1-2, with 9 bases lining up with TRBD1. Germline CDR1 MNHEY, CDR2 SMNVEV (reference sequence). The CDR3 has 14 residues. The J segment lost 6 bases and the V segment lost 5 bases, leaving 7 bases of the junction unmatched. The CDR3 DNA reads TGTGCCAGCAGTGCTCAACAGGGGGCGGATGGCTACACCTTC. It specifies CASSAQQGADGYTF.

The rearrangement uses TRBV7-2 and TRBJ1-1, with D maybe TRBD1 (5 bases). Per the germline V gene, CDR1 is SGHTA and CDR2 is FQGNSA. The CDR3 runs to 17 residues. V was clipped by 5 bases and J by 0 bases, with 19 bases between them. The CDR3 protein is CASSRLPGLKLNTEAFF. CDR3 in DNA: TGTGCCAGCAGCCGACTACCGGGACTCAAATTGAACACTGAAGCTTTCTTT.

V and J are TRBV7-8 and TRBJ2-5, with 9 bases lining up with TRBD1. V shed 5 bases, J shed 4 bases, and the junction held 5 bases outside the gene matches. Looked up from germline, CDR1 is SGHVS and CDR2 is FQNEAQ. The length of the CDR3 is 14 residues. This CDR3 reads CASSNGTGLETQYF. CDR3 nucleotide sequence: TGTGCCAGCAGCAACGGGACAGGGTTAGAGACCCAGTACTTC.

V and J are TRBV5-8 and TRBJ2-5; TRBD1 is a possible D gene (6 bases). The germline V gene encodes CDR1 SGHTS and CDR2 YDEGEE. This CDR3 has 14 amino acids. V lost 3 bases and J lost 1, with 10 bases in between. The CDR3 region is CASSSTGSQETQYF. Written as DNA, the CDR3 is TGTGCCAGCAGCTCCACAGGGAGCCAAGAGACCCAGTACTTC. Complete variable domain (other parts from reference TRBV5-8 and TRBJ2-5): EAGVTQSPTHLIKTRGQQATLRCSPISGHTSVYWYQQALGLGLQFLLWYDEGEERNRGNFPPRFSGRQFPNYSSELNVNALELEDSALYLCASSSTGSQETQYFGPGTRLLVL.

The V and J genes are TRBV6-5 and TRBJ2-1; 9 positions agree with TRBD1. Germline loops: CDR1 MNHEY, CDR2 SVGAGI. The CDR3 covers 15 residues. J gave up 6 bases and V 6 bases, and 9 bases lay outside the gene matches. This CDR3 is CASSLDRGTVNEQFF. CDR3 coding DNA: TGTGCCAGCAGCTTAGACAGGGGGACTGTCAATGAGCAGTTCTTC.

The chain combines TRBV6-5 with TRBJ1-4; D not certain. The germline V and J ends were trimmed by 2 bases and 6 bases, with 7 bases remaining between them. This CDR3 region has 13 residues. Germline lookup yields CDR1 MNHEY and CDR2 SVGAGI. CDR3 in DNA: TGTGCCAGCAGTTACGACTCGGATGAAAAACTGTTTTTT. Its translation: CASSYDSDEKLFF.

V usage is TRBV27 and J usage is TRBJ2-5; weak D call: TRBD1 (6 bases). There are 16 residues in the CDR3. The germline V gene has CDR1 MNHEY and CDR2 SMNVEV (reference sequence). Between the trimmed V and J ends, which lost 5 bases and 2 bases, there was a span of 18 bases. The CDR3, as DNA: TGTGCCAGCAGTCCCAGAGGACAGAAGGGACAAGAGACCCAGTACTTC. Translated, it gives CASSPRGQKGQETQYF.

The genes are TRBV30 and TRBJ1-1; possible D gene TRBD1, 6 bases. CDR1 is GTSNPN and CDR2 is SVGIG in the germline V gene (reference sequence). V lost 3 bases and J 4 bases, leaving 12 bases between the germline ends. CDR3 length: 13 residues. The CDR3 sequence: CAWSGGLITEAFF. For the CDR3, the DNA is TGTGCCTGGAGCGGGGGGCTTATCACTGAAGCTTTCTTT.

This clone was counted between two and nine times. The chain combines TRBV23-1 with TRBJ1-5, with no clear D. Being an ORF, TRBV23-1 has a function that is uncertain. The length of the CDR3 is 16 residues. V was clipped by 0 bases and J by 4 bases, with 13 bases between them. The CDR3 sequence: CASSQSMAPTNQPQHF. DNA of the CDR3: TGCGCCAGCAGTCAATCGATGGCTCCCACAAATCAGCCCCAGCATTTT.

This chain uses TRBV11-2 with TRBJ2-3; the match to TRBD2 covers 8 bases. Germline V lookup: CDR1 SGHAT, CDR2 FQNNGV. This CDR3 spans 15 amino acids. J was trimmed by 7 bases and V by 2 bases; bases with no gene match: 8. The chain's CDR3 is CASSLTDAGGNTQYF. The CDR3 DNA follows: TGTGCCAGCAGCTTAACCGATGCGGGGGGAAATACGCAGTATTTT.

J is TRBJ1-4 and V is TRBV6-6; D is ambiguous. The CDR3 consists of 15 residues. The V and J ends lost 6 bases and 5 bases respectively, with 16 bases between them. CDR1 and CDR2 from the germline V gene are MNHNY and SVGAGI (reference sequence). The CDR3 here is CASSYGLPGNEKLFF. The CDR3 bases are TGTGCCAGCAGCTATGGGCTCCCGGGGAATGAAAAACTGTTTTTT.

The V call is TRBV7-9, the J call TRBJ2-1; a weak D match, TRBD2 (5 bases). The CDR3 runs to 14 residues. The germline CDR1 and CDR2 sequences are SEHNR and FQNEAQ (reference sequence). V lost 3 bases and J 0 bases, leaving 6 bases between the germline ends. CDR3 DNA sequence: TGTGCCAGCAGCTTTCTAGCCTCCTACAATGAGCAGTTCTTC. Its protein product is CASSFLASYNEQFF.